This T cell receptor beta chain was recovered during a study of blood T cell repertoires in COVID-19. Sequenced by immunoSEQ multiplex PCR; TCRdb stores in-frame clones only, minus some. The table lists over 10,000 clones, just over 70% of them singletons. Germline CDR1 reads SGHTA; CDR2 reads FQGNSA. This CDR3 is built from 18 residues. Unmatched junction bases numbered 13, after V lost 1 base and J lost 4 bases. The chain uses TRBV7-2 and TRBJ2-5, with TRBD2 matching 9 bases. The TCR was taken from a man aged 60 to 75 with COVID-19, enrolled during active disease. The source material was peripheral blood. The CDR3, as DNA: TGTGCCAGCAGCTTAGGTGGTGGCGGGGGGGCCATTTTAGAGACCCAGTACTTC. This codes for CASSLGGGGGAILETQYF.